This is a list of T cell receptor beta chains from one sample in a study of shared clonotypes between healthy human individuals. Libraries were prepared by immunoSEQ multiplex PCR; TCRdb keeps only in-frame clonotypes and omits some of them. Of approximately 640,000 clones listed, approximately 75% are singletons. Sequencing was carried out using memory CD4+ T cells sorted from blood. Receptors were obtained from a woman in her 30s in good health. CDR3s include the opening cysteine and the closing phenylalanine or tryptophan. The order of the fields is D gene, clone size, J gene, V gene, CDR3 DNA, CDR3 protein. A D gene is named only where the DNA matches it firmly. Clone size is stated in some rows and not others, as once, few, many or a class when expanded.

>NA|NA|TRBJ2-1|TRBV30
TGTGCCTTTCACAAAGGGATAGGCAATGAGCAGTTCTTC
CAFHKGIGNEQFF
>TRBD2|NA|TRBJ2-1|TRBV14
TGTGCCAGCAGTCGGATAGCGGGAGGTTACAATGAGCAGTTCTTC
CASSRIAGGYNEQFF
>TRBD2|NA|TRBJ2-7|TRBV5-1
TGCGCCAGCAGCGGGGGACTAGCGGCCTACGAGCAGTACTTC
CASSGGLAAYEQYF
>NA|NA|TRBJ2-7|TRBV7-9
TGTGCCAGCAGCCCCGGGAAGGCGACCTACGAGCAGTACTTC
CASSPGKATYEQYF
>NA|few|TRBJ1-1|TRBV30
TGTGCCTGGAGTGTAGGTGGGGTTGGCACTGAAGCTTTCTTT
CAWSVGGVGTEAFF
>TRBD1|NA|TRBJ1-2|TRBV19
TGTGCCAGTAGTGGACAGGGGGTTAAACATGGCTACACCTTC
CASSGQGVKHGYTF
>NA|NA|TRBJ2-5|TRBV15
TGTGCCACCAGGGAGGGGGGGGCCCAAGAGACCCAGTACTTC
CATREGGAQETQYF
>TRBD2|NA|TRBJ2-1|TRBV9
TGTGCCAGCAGCGCCCGACTAGCGGGAGCGGGAAATGAGCAGTTCTTC
CASSARLAGAGNEQFF
>NA|NA|TRBJ1-3|TRBV10-1
TGCGCCAGCATTCCGTTGGGGTCTGGAAACACCATATATTTT
CASIPLGSGNTIYF
>TRBD1|NA|TRBJ2-3|TRBV12-5
TGTGCTAGTGGTTTGCAGGGGGCAGATACGCAGTATTTT
CASGLQGADTQYF
>NA|few|TRBJ1-4|TRBV2
TGTGCCAGCAGTGAGCTTGTGACGGCGAATGAAAAACTGTTTTTT
CASSELVTANEKLFF
>NA|NA|TRBJ1-1|TRBV10-1
TGCGCCAGCAGTAGGAACCTAAACACTGAAGCTTTCTTT
CASSRNLNTEAFF
>NA|NA|TRBJ1-2|TRBV28
TGTGCCAGCAGTTTTCCAGGAGCTAACTATGGCTACACCTTC
CASSFPGANYGYTF
>NA|NA|TRBJ2-5|TRBV11-2
TGTGCCAGCAGCGGGAGGGGGTCCCAGTACTTC
CASSGRGSQYF
>TRBD1|NA|TRBJ2-7|TRBV6-5
TGTGCCAGCAGTAAATGGGACCAAAGGGGGCTCGAGCAGTACTTC
CASSKWDQRGLEQYF
>TRBD1|NA|TRBJ1-5|TRBV19
TGTGCCAGTAGTCCCCGGACAGGGTCGGGCAATCAGCCCCAGCATTTT
CASSPRTGSGNQPQHF
>NA|NA|TRBJ2-2|TRBV11-2
TGTGCCAGCAGGGTAGGGGGACCGGGAACCGGGGAGCTGTTTTTT
CASRVGGPGTGELFF
>NA|NA|TRBJ2-3|TRBV7-9
TGTGCCAGCAGGGATAGCTATAGCACAGATACGCAGTATTTT
CASRDSYSTDTQYF
>NA|NA|TRBJ2-5|TRBV9
TGTGCCAGCAGCTTCTCGCCGAGTGGGATTGAGACCCAGTACTTC
CASSFSPSGIETQYF
>NA|NA|TRBJ1-5|TRBV6-5
TGTGCCAGCAGTGTCGGAGGGCACCAGCCCCAGCATTTT
CASSVGGHQPQHF
>NA|NA|TRBJ1-2|TRBV5-6
TGTGCCAGCAGCTTGAATGGGGGCCTCCAGCTAAATGGCTACACCTTC
CASSLNGGLQLNGYTF
>NA|NA|TRBJ2-5|TRBV5-4
TGTGCCAGCAGCGTTTGGGGGAGCCAAGAGACCCAGTACTTC
CASSVWGSQETQYF
>NA|NA|TRBJ1-1|TRBV7-9
TGTGCCAGCAGCTTCGTCATGAACACTGAAGCTTTCTTT
CASSFVMNTEAFF
>TRBD2|NA|TRBJ2-1|TRBV2
TGTGCCAGCAGCGAGCTAGCGGGACGCTCCTACAATGAGCAGTTCTTC
CASSELAGRSYNEQFF
>NA|many|TRBJ1-5|TRBV19
TGTGCCAGTAGTATACAGGTTGATCAGCCCCAGCATTTT
CASSIQVDQPQHF
>TRBD1|once|TRBJ2-7|TRBV6-6
TGTGCCAGCAGTTCATTCCGGGACAGGGGGTATGAGCAGTACTTC
CASSSFRDRGYEQYF
>NA|few|TRBJ2-7|TRBV29-1
TGCAGCGGTGGTAGAGGGGGTTCCTACGAGCAGTACTTC
CSGGRGGSYEQYF
>NA|NA|TRBJ2-5|TRBV28
TGTGCCAGCAGTTTCCGGGACACCAAAGAGACCCAGTACTTC
CASSFRDTKETQYF
>NA|NA|TRBJ2-5|TRBV21-1
TGTGCCAGCAGGAACAAAGGACTGGCGAGGGAGACCCAGTACTTC
CASRNKGLARETQYF
>NA|few|TRBJ1-3|TRBV30
TGTGCCTGGAGTGGATCAGGAGACTCTGGAAACACCATATATTTT
CAWSGSGDSGNTIYF
>NA|few|TRBJ1-2|TRBV19
TGTGCCAGTAGTATCCCCACAGGAAACTATGGCTACACCTTC
CASSIPTGNYGYTF
>NA|many|TRBJ1-4|TRBV5-1
TGCGCCAGCAGCTTCTATCAGGGGATTGCAACTAATGAAAAACTGTTTTTT
CASSFYQGIATNEKLFF
>NA|NA|TRBJ2-1|TRBV2
TGTGCCAGCAGTGCCGAGGTATACAATGAGCAGTTCTTC
CASSAEVYNEQFF
>NA|NA|TRBJ2-2|TRBV6-5
TGTGCCAGCAGTTACTCGCAGGGAACCGGGGAGCTGTTTTTT
CASSYSQGTGELFF
>NA|NA|TRBJ2-3|TRBV28
TGTGCCAGCAGTTGGGCCACAGCGGGCACAGATACGCAGTATTTT
CASSWATAGTDTQYF
>NA|NA|TRBJ1-5|TRBV28
TGTGCCAGCAGTTTACCCGGACACCTGGGGAGAAGCAATCAGCCCCAGCATTTT
CASSLPGHLGRSNQPQHF
>TRBD2|NA|TRBJ2-3|TRBV19
TGTGCCAGTAGTATGATAGCGGGGAGCACAGATACGCAGTATTTT
CASSMIAGSTDTQYF
>NA|few|TRBJ1-4|TRBV5-5
TGTGCCAGCAGGCTCCGTTCGCAGGAAAATGAAAAACTGTTTTTT
CASRLRSQENEKLFF
>NA|NA|TRBJ2-5|TRBV11-3
TGTGCCAGCAGCTTAGGTTCAGGTGTGGAGACCCAGTACTTC
CASSLGSGVETQYF
>TRBD2|NA|TRBJ2-5|TRBV29-1
TGCAGCGCTGGACTCCCTAGCGGGAACTATGAGACCCAGTACTTC
CSAGLPSGNYETQYF
>NA|NA|TRBJ2-5|TRBV5-4
TGTGCCAGCAGGATGGACAGATACCAAGAGACCCAGTACTTC
CASRMDRYQETQYF
>NA|NA|TRBJ1-1|TRBV4-2
TGTGCCAGCAGCCAAATCTCTGCAGGGAACACTGAAGCTTTCTTT
CASSQISAGNTEAFF
>TRBD2|NA|TRBJ2-3|TRBV5-1
TGCGCCAGCAGCTTGGGACTTGCGGGAGGAACAGATACGCAGTATTTT
CASSLGLAGGTDTQYF
>NA|few|TRBJ1-5|TRBV2
TGTGCCAGCAGTGAAGGTCAAGGCCAGCCCCAGCATTTT
CASSEGQGQPQHF